A selection of T cell receptor beta chains follows, all from one sample in a study of shared clonotypes between healthy human individuals. Sequencing was performed with immunoSEQ multiplex PCR; in TCRdb, only in-frame clones are kept and a portion is missing. The sample includes roughly 2.2 million clones, 85% to 95% of them seen just once. The source material was naive CD4+ T cells from PBMCs. These TCRs come from a man between 18 and 35 years old in good health. Some clones in this sample may be carry-over from other donors' samples. The CDR3 runs from the conserved cysteine through the conserved F or W. Fields, in order: V gene, clone size, J gene, D gene, CDR3 length, CDR3 protein, CDR3 DNA. D genes are given only for firm matches. Size tells how often a clone was seen (once, few, many) or the class of an expanded clone, and some rows leave it out.

v_call: TRBV28
clone_size: -
j_call: TRBJ1-2
d_call: TRBD1
cdr3_length: 16
cdr3_aa: CASSSGQGAVVSGYTF
cdr3_nt: TGTGCCAGCAGTTCGGGACAGGGGGCCGTGGTTAGTGGCTACACCTTC

v_call: TRBV18
clone_size: -
j_call: TRBJ1-2
d_call: -
cdr3_length: 12
cdr3_aa: CASSPPAGGYTF
cdr3_nt: TGTGCCAGCTCACCACCCGCCGGGGGCTACACCTTC

v_call: TRBV5-1
clone_size: -
j_call: TRBJ2-4
d_call: -
cdr3_length: 17
cdr3_aa: CASSPDWREGAKNIQYF
cdr3_nt: TGCGCCAGCAGCCCGGACTGGCGGGAAGGGGCCAAAAACATTCAGTACTTC

v_call: TRBV18
clone_size: -
j_call: TRBJ2-7
d_call: -
cdr3_length: 13
cdr3_aa: CASSALDSYEQYF
cdr3_nt: TGTGCCAGCTCCGCCCTTGACAGCTACGAGCAGTACTTC

v_call: TRBV4-3
clone_size: -
j_call: TRBJ2-5
d_call: TRBD2
cdr3_length: 18
cdr3_aa: CASSQGGLGLAGEETQYF
cdr3_nt: TGCGCCAGCAGCCAAGGGGGTCTTGGACTAGCGGGAGAAGAGACCCAGTACTTC

v_call: TRBV21-1
clone_size: -
j_call: TRBJ1-2
d_call: -
cdr3_length: 12
cdr3_aa: CASRGVDYGYTF
cdr3_nt: TGTGCCAGCAGAGGGGTAGACTATGGCTACACCTTC

v_call: TRBV7-3
clone_size: -
j_call: TRBJ2-1
d_call: TRBD2
cdr3_length: 15
cdr3_aa: CASSLLAGGSNEQFF
cdr3_nt: TGTGCCAGCAGCCTTTTAGCGGGAGGTAGCAATGAGCAGTTCTTC

v_call: TRBV4-2
clone_size: -
j_call: TRBJ2-7
d_call: -
cdr3_length: 14
cdr3_aa: CASSQAPGPYEQYF
cdr3_nt: TGTGCCAGCAGCCAAGCCCCCGGTCCCTACGAGCAGTACTTC

v_call: TRBV19
clone_size: -
j_call: TRBJ1-2
d_call: TRBD1
cdr3_length: 18
cdr3_aa: CASSHFPGQGTVNYGYTF
cdr3_nt: TGTGCCAGTAGCCATTTCCCGGGACAGGGGACGGTTAACTATGGCTACACCTTC

v_call: TRBV6-1
clone_size: -
j_call: TRBJ2-7
d_call: -
cdr3_length: 16
cdr3_aa: CASSEIEGGPPYEQYF
cdr3_nt: TGTGCCAGCAGTGAAATAGAGGGAGGCCCGCCCTACGAGCAGTACTTC

v_call: TRBV28
clone_size: -
j_call: TRBJ2-7
d_call: TRBD1
cdr3_length: 16
cdr3_aa: CASSIVGTGGFHEQYF
cdr3_nt: TGTGCCAGCAGCATTGTTGGGACAGGGGGCTTCCACGAGCAGTACTTC

v_call: TRBV28
clone_size: -
j_call: TRBJ1-1
d_call: -
cdr3_length: 15
cdr3_aa: CASSLSQGLNTEAFF
cdr3_nt: TGTGCCAGCAGTTTAAGCCAGGGGCTGAACACTGAAGCTTTCTTT

v_call: TRBV27
clone_size: few
j_call: TRBJ2-6
d_call: -
cdr3_length: 14
cdr3_aa: CASSSLSGANVLTF
cdr3_nt: TGTGCCAGCAGTTCCCTCTCTGGGGCCAACGTCCTGACTTTC

v_call: TRBV11-3
clone_size: -
j_call: TRBJ2-2
d_call: TRBD1
cdr3_length: 14
cdr3_aa: CASSFQGAAGELFF
cdr3_nt: TGTGCCAGCAGCTTTCAGGGGGCGGCCGGGGAGCTGTTTTTT

v_call: TRBV2
clone_size: -
j_call: TRBJ1-5
d_call: -
cdr3_length: 17
cdr3_aa: CASSDVKRGWANQPQHF
cdr3_nt: TGTGCCAGCAGTGACGTGAAGCGGGGTTGGGCCAATCAGCCCCAGCATTTT

v_call: TRBV29-1
clone_size: -
j_call: TRBJ2-1
d_call: TRBD2
cdr3_length: 16
cdr3_aa: CSVVLIGGSSYNEQFF
cdr3_nt: TGCAGCGTTGTTTTAATAGGCGGGAGCTCCTACAATGAGCAGTTCTTC

v_call: TRBV7-9
clone_size: -
j_call: TRBJ1-1
d_call: TRBD1
cdr3_length: 15
cdr3_aa: CASSRFGQGASEAFF
cdr3_nt: TGTGCCAGCAGCCGTTTCGGACAGGGGGCTTCTGAAGCTTTCTTT

v_call: TRBV28
clone_size: -
j_call: TRBJ2-7
d_call: TRBD1
cdr3_length: 14
cdr3_aa: CASSQETGKYEQYF
cdr3_nt: TGTGCCAGCAGTCAGGAGACAGGGAAATACGAGCAGTACTTC

v_call: TRBV5-4
clone_size: -
j_call: TRBJ1-1
d_call: -
cdr3_length: 14
cdr3_aa: CASSRPGENTEAFF
cdr3_nt: TGTGCCAGCTCGCGCCCGGGAGAGAACACTGAAGCTTTCTTT

v_call: TRBV14
clone_size: -
j_call: TRBJ2-5
d_call: TRBD2
cdr3_length: 20
cdr3_aa: CASSRRRPSSGRGGEETQYF
cdr3_nt: TGTGCCAGCAGCCGACGAAGGCCCTCTAGCGGGAGAGGGGGGGAAGAGACCCAGTACTTC

v_call: TRBV18
clone_size: -
j_call: TRBJ1-3
d_call: -
cdr3_length: 16
cdr3_aa: CASSPASIHSGNTIYF
cdr3_nt: TGTGCCAGCTCACCCGCGAGCATTCACTCTGGAAACACCATATATTTT

v_call: TRBV14
clone_size: -
j_call: TRBJ1-5
d_call: -
cdr3_length: 13
cdr3_aa: CASSQGTLGPQHF
cdr3_nt: TGTGCCAGCAGCCAAGGGACTCTTGGGCCCCAGCATTTT

v_call: TRBV30
clone_size: -
j_call: TRBJ2-1
d_call: -
cdr3_length: 17
cdr3_aa: CAWSTPRRGQGSNEQFF
cdr3_nt: TGTGCCTGGAGTACTCCCCGGAGGGGTCAGGGCTCAAATGAGCAGTTCTTC

v_call: TRBV6-5
clone_size: -
j_call: TRBJ2-1
d_call: TRBD2
cdr3_length: 15
cdr3_aa: CASSPGLAGHNEQFF
cdr3_nt: TGTGCCAGCAGCCCGGGACTAGCGGGGCACAATGAGCAGTTCTTC

v_call: TRBV2
clone_size: -
j_call: TRBJ2-7
d_call: TRBD1
cdr3_length: 14
cdr3_aa: CASSGQGSRGEQYF
cdr3_nt: TGTGCCAGCAGTGGACAGGGTAGCAGAGGTGAGCAGTACTTC

v_call: TRBV25-1
clone_size: -
j_call: TRBJ2-5
d_call: -
cdr3_length: 13
cdr3_aa: CASSDIREETQYF
cdr3_nt: TGTGCCAGCAGTGATATCAGGGAAGAGACCCAGTACTTC

v_call: TRBV6-1
clone_size: -
j_call: TRBJ2-3
d_call: TRBD2
cdr3_length: 17
cdr3_aa: CASSVAATSDSTDTQYF
cdr3_nt: TGTGCCAGCAGTGTAGCGGCGACTAGCGACAGCACAGATACGCAGTATTTT

v_call: TRBV21-1
clone_size: -
j_call: TRBJ2-7
d_call: -
cdr3_length: 15
cdr3_aa: CARPSWTGQSYEQYF
cdr3_nt: TGTGCCAGGCCCTCGTGGACGGGACAGAGCTACGAGCAGTACTTC

v_call: TRBV7-9
clone_size: -
j_call: TRBJ1-4
d_call: -
cdr3_length: 14
cdr3_aa: CASSFQGYNEKLFF
cdr3_nt: TGTGCCAGCAGTTTCCAGGGGTATAATGAAAAACTGTTTTTT

v_call: TRBV5-1
clone_size: -
j_call: TRBJ1-5
d_call: -
cdr3_length: 14
cdr3_aa: CASSFDDPNQPQHF
cdr3_nt: TGCGCCAGCAGCTTTGATGACCCCAATCAGCCCCAGCATTTT

v_call: TRBV5-1
clone_size: -
j_call: TRBJ1-2
d_call: TRBD1
cdr3_length: 14
cdr3_aa: CASSFGQGAYGYTF
cdr3_nt: TGCGCCAGCAGCTTTGGACAGGGCGCTTATGGCTACACCTTC

v_call: TRBV15
clone_size: -
j_call: TRBJ2-1
d_call: -
cdr3_length: 13
cdr3_aa: CATTRELGDEQFF
cdr3_nt: TGTGCCACCACCCGGGAGTTAGGCGATGAGCAGTTCTTC

v_call: TRBV9
clone_size: -
j_call: TRBJ2-3
d_call: -
cdr3_length: 15
cdr3_aa: CASSVGRVEADTQYF
cdr3_nt: TGTGCCAGCAGCGTAGGGCGGGTGGAAGCAGATACGCAGTATTTT

v_call: TRBV28
clone_size: -
j_call: TRBJ1-2
d_call: TRBD1
cdr3_length: 15
cdr3_aa: CASSPTGTGVYGYTF
cdr3_nt: TGTGCCAGCAGTCCAACCGGGACAGGGGTTTATGGCTACACCTTC

v_call: TRBV15
clone_size: -
j_call: TRBJ2-2
d_call: -
cdr3_length: 16
cdr3_aa: CATSRGKASNTGELFF
cdr3_nt: TGTGCCACCAGCAGAGGGAAGGCTTCAAACACCGGGGAGCTGTTTTTT

v_call: TRBV5-1
clone_size: once
j_call: TRBJ2-1
d_call: -
cdr3_length: 16
cdr3_aa: CASSLAAGSLYNEQFF
cdr3_nt: TGCGCCAGCAGCTTGGCCGCGGGGTCCCTATACAATGAGCAGTTCTTC

v_call: TRBV6-1
clone_size: -
j_call: TRBJ2-7
d_call: -
cdr3_length: 15
cdr3_aa: CASSGRDIYSYEQYF
cdr3_nt: TGTGCCAGCAGTGGTAGGGACATCTACTCCTACGAGCAGTACTTC

v_call: TRBV7-9
clone_size: -
j_call: TRBJ2-6
d_call: -
cdr3_length: 15
cdr3_aa: CASSSTTAGANVLTF
cdr3_nt: TGTGCCAGCAGCTCGACGACGGCTGGGGCCAACGTCCTGACTTTC

v_call: TRBV7-2
clone_size: -
j_call: TRBJ1-5
d_call: -
cdr3_length: 18
cdr3_aa: CASSLGATGSYSNQPQHF
cdr3_nt: TGTGCCAGCAGCTTAGGGGCGACAGGCTCCTATAGCAATCAGCCCCAGCATTTT

v_call: TRBV28
clone_size: -
j_call: TRBJ2-5
d_call: -
cdr3_length: 14
cdr3_aa: CASRAGHQMGTQYF
cdr3_nt: TGTGCCAGCAGGGCCGGACACCAAATGGGGACCCAGTACTTC

v_call: TRBV5-4
clone_size: -
j_call: TRBJ2-3
d_call: TRBD2
cdr3_length: 15
cdr3_aa: CASSLSGGPGDTQYF
cdr3_nt: TGTGCCAGCAGCTTGTCGGGAGGGCCCGGAGATACGCAGTATTTT

v_call: TRBV11-2
clone_size: -
j_call: TRBJ1-5
d_call: -
cdr3_length: 15
cdr3_aa: CASSLVSGGNQPQHF
cdr3_nt: TGTGCCAGCAGCTTAGTTTCAGGGGGCAATCAGCCCCAGCATTTT

v_call: TRBV28
clone_size: -
j_call: TRBJ2-7
d_call: -
cdr3_length: 12
cdr3_aa: CASSLQRPEQYF
cdr3_nt: TGTGCCAGCAGTCTACAGCGACCCGAGCAGTACTTC

v_call: TRBV4-3
clone_size: once
j_call: TRBJ2-5
d_call: TRBD2
cdr3_length: 13
cdr3_aa: CASSRGRVETQYF
cdr3_nt: TGCGCCAGCAGCCGCGGGAGGGTGGAGACCCAGTACTTC

v_call: TRBV11-2
clone_size: -
j_call: TRBJ2-1
d_call: -
cdr3_length: 15
cdr3_aa: CASSSITGSYNEQFF
cdr3_nt: TGTGCCAGCAGCTCGATAACAGGCTCCTACAATGAGCAGTTCTTC

v_call: TRBV7-3
clone_size: -
j_call: TRBJ2-3
d_call: TRBD1
cdr3_length: 15
cdr3_aa: CASSQSGQGADTQYF
cdr3_nt: TGTGCCAGCAGCCAAAGCGGACAGGGGGCAGATACGCAGTATTTT

v_call: TRBV7-2
clone_size: once
j_call: TRBJ2-3
d_call: -
cdr3_length: 13
cdr3_aa: CASSLVFADTQYF
cdr3_nt: TGTGCCAGCAGCTTAGTATTCGCAGATACGCAGTATTTT

v_call: TRBV11-2
clone_size: -
j_call: TRBJ1-2
d_call: TRBD1
cdr3_length: 15
cdr3_aa: CASSTRTGANYGYTF
cdr3_nt: TGTGCCAGCAGCACTCGGACAGGAGCTAACTATGGCTACACCTTC

v_call: TRBV18
clone_size: -
j_call: TRBJ2-7
d_call: -
cdr3_length: 13
cdr3_aa: CASSPPGVYEQYF
cdr3_nt: TGTGCCAGCTCACCACCAGGGGTCTACGAGCAGTACTTC

v_call: TRBV7-8
clone_size: -
j_call: TRBJ2-1
d_call: TRBD2
cdr3_length: 16
cdr3_aa: CASSLSGTTSYNEQFF
cdr3_nt: TGTGCCAGCAGCTTGTCCGGGACTACCTCCTACAATGAGCAGTTCTTC

v_call: TRBV5-1
clone_size: -
j_call: TRBJ2-4
d_call: -
cdr3_length: 17
cdr3_aa: CASSFGAPGRMENIQYF
cdr3_nt: TGCGCCAGCAGCTTCGGGGCTCCGGGACGGATGGAAAACATTCAGTACTTC

v_call: TRBV27
clone_size: -
j_call: TRBJ2-1
d_call: -
cdr3_length: 15
cdr3_aa: CASRSLADWDNEQFF
cdr3_nt: TGTGCCAGCAGATCCCTTGCGGACTGGGACAATGAGCAGTTCTTC

v_call: TRBV5-4
clone_size: -
j_call: TRBJ1-3
d_call: -
cdr3_length: 13
cdr3_aa: CASSRMGGNTIYF
cdr3_nt: TGTGCCAGCAGCCGGATGGGGGGAAACACCATATATTTT

v_call: TRBV27
clone_size: -
j_call: TRBJ2-7
d_call: TRBD2
cdr3_length: 16
cdr3_aa: CASSKLAGGLTYEQYF
cdr3_nt: TGTGCCAGCAGTAAGCTAGCGGGAGGTCTTACCTACGAGCAGTACTTC

v_call: TRBV4-3
clone_size: -
j_call: TRBJ2-4
d_call: -
cdr3_length: 15
cdr3_aa: CASSQELTVKNIQYF
cdr3_nt: TGCGCCAGCAGCCAAGAGCTCACCGTCAAAAACATTCAGTACTTC

v_call: TRBV29-1
clone_size: -
j_call: TRBJ2-4
d_call: -
cdr3_length: 13
cdr3_aa: CSVEGTAKNIQYF
cdr3_nt: TGCAGCGTTGAAGGGACAGCTAAAAACATTCAGTACTTC

v_call: TRBV11-2
clone_size: few
j_call: TRBJ2-1
d_call: TRBD2
cdr3_length: 13
cdr3_aa: CASSLAEYNEQFF
cdr3_nt: TGTGCCAGCAGCCTAGCGGAATACAATGAGCAGTTCTTC

v_call: TRBV7-3
clone_size: once
j_call: TRBJ2-2
d_call: TRBD1
cdr3_length: 15
cdr3_aa: CASSYMGQGIGELFF
cdr3_nt: TGTGCCAGCAGCTATATGGGACAGGGGATCGGGGAGCTGTTTTTT

v_call: TRBV18
clone_size: -
j_call: TRBJ2-1
d_call: -
cdr3_length: 11
cdr3_aa: CASSPKGEQFF
cdr3_nt: TGTGCCAGCTCACCAAAGGGTGAGCAGTTCTTC